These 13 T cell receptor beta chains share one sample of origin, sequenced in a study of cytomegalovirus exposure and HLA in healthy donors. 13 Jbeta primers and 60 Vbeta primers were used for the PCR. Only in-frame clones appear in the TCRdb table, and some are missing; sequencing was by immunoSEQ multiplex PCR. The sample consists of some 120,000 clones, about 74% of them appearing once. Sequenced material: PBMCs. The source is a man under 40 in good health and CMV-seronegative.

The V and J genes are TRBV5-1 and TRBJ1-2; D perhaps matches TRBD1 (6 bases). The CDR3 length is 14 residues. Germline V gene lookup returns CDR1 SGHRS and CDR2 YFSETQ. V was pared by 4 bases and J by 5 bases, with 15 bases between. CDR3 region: CASSRLGGQYGYTF. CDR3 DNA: TGCGCCAGCAGCCGCCTGGGGGGGCAGTATGGCTACACCTTC. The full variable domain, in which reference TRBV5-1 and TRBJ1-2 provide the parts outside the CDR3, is KAGVTQTPRYLIKTRGQQVTLSCSPISGHRSVSWYQQTPGQGLQFLFEYFSETQRNKGNFPGRFSGRQFSNSRSEMNVSTLELGDSALYLCASSRLGGQYGYTFGSGTRLTVV.

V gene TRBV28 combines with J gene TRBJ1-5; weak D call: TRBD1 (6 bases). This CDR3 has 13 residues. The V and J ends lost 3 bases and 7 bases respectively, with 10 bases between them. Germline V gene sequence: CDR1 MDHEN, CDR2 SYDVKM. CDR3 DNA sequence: TGTGCCAGCAGTTTGACAGGACCACAGCCCCAGCATTTT. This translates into CASSLTGPQPQHF.

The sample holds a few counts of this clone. The CDR3: CAISEPRDYSDEQFF. CDR3 sequence (DNA): TGTGCCATCAGTGAGCCTAGGGACTACTCGGATGAGCAGTTCTTC. The chain links TRBV10-3 to TRBJ2-1, with TRBD2 matching 7 bases. There are 15 residues in the CDR3. CDR1 ENHRY and CDR2 SYGVKD come from the germline V gene. The junction had 9 bases not matched to a gene; V was cut back by 2 bases and J by 8 bases.

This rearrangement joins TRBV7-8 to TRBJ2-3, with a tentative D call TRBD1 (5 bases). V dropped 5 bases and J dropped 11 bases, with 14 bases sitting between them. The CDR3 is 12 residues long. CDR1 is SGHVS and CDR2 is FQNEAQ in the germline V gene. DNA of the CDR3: TGTGCCAGCAGCATAGACGACAGAGTGCAGTATTTT. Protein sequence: CASSIDDRVQYF.

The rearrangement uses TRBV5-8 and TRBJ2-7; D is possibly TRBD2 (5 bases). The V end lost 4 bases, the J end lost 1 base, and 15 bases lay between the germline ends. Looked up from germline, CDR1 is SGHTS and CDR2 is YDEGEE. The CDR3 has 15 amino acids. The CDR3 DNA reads TGTGCCAGCAGCACCGGGGAGCGCATGTCCTACGAGCAGTACTTC. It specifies CASSTGERMSYEQYF.

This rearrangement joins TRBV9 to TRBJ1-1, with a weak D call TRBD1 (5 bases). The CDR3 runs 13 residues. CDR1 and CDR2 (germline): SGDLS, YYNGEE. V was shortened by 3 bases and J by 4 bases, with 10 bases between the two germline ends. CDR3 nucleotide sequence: TGTGCCAGCAGCGCCTTCGGGGGCACTGAAGCTTTCTTT. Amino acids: CASSAFGGTEAFF.

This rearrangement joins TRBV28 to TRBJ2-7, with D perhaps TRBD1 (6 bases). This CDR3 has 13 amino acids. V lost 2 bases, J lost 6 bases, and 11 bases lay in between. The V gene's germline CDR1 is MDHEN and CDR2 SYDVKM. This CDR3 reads CASSLTGLSEQYF. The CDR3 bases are TGTGCCAGCAGTTTAACAGGGCTCTCCGAGCAGTACTTC.

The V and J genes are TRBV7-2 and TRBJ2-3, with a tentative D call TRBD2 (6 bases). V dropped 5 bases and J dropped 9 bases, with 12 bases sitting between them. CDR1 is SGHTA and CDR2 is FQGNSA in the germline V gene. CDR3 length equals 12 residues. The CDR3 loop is CASSRRDRTQYF. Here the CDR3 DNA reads TGTGCCAGCAGCCGGAGGGACCGGACGCAGTATTTT.

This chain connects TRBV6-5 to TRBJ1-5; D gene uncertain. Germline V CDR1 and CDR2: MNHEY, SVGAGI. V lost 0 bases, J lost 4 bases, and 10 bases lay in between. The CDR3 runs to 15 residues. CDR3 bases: TGTGCCAGCAGTTACTCGTACAGAGATAATCAGCCCCAGCATTTT. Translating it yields CASSYSYRDNQPQHF.

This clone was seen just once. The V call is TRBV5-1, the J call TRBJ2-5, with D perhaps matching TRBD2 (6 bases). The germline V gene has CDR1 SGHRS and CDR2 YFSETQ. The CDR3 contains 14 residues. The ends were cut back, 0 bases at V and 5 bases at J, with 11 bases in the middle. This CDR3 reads CASSLVGRGETQYF. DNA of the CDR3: TGCGCCAGCAGCTTGGTTGGTCGGGGGGAGACCCAGTACTTC.

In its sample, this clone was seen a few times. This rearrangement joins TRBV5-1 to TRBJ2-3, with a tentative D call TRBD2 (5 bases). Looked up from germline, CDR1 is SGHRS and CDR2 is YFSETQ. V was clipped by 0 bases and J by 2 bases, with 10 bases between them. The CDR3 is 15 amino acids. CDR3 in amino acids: CASSLAVAFTDTQYF. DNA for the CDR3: TGCGCCAGCAGCTTGGCCGTAGCGTTCACAGATACGCAGTATTTT.

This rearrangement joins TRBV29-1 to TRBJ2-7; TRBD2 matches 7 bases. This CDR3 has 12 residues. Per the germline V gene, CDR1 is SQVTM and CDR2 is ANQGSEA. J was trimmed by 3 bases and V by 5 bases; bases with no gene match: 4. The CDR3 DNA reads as TGCAGCGTTAGGGACTATTACTACGAGCAGTACTTC. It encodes CSVRDYYYEQYF.

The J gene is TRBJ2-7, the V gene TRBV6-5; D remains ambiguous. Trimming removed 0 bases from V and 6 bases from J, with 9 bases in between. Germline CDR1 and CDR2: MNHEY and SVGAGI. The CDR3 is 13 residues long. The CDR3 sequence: CASSYSKYGEQYF. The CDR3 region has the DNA TGTGCCAGCAGTTACTCGAAGTACGGCGAGCAGTACTTC.